This TCR beta chain was recovered during a study of shared clonotypes between healthy human individuals (dated by TCRdb to between 2020 and 2021). Looking at the study overall: The cohort comprised two women and a few men aged 18 to 49 years. Libraries were prepared and TCR repertoires were sequenced by different laboratories using diverse techniques, in order to increase sequencing depth and limit assay-specific biases. Each donor's leukapheresis produced roughly between about 0.9 and 9.5 billion PBMCs. Blood TCR repertoires of five healthy adults were deeply sequenced to estimate repertoire size and the extent of clonotype sharing between individuals.

This clone was seen at least ten times. Its specific antigen is unknown. Base qualities are not provided; no much larger clone lies one nucleotide away. V is clipped by 5 bases and J by 4 bases, and the sequence between their germline boundaries is 11 bases long. The germline V gene yields MNHEY for CDR1 and SVGAGI for CDR2. CDR3 length: 13 amino acids, cysteine to phenylalanine. Solely the CDR3 DNA is kept, with 39 bases framed from the first base. Overall results and qualifications from the work: Sampling was restricted to blood, and TCR repertoires in tissue are likely to differ from TCR repertoires in blood. The genetic and exposure-history diversity represented was limited by the small number of donors. Pairwise subsampling indicated that sequencing depth was expected to affect the degree of clonotype sharing among donors.

The donors were healthy, HIV-negative adults who had no recently reported acute infections or vaccinations. Every donor was a Caucasian adult living in Nashville, Tennessee, USA. In the unsorted samples, 90 million to 100 million PBMCs were counted, and genomic DNA was extracted using the QIAamp DNA Blood Mini kit. After blood collection by leukapheresis, PBMCs were isolated using Ficoll-Histopaque density gradient centrifugation and then cryopreserved in the vapor phase of liquid nitrogen. TCR CDR3 regions were amplified from genomic DNA by multiplex PCR using the deep immunoSEQ assay. For each cell subset, the extracted genomic DNA was distributed evenly across all wells of several immunoSEQ 96-well plates, and each plate served as one replicate. For unsorted PBMC, each replicate PCR was loaded with roughly 330 ng genomic DNA, equivalent to some 27,000 T cell genomes. Ten immunoSEQ deep assay plates were used to sequence unsorted PBMC genomic DNA. Purified libraries were quantified with a Qubit 3.0 fluorometer, sized on a Bioanalyzer 2100, and re-quantified with the KAPA Library Quantification kit. Every immunoSEQ 96-well plate was sequenced on a dedicated single-read 150-cycle Illumina NextSeq 550 flow cell. As for the original processing: Because the immunoSEQ output held only junctional sequences and lacked quality scores, the filtering could not match the filtering applied to full-length reads. To assign V/J genes and CDR3, sequences were annotated against IMGT germline references using PyIR, a Python wrapper for IgBLAST v1.9. Any read was removed if the V/J assignment was weak (E-value above 1e-6), the CDR3 was missing, or the read contained stop codons, out-of-frame junctions, or ambiguous translated residues. V3J clonotypes were defined as sequences sharing the same inferred V gene, J gene, and CDR3 amino acid sequence. Percentage overlap between repertoires was calculated by dividing the number of shared unique clonotypes by the size of the smaller repertoire. Three approaches were used to assess repertoire richness: RTK rarefaction, the Chao1 estimator, and Recon v2.1 estimates of unobserved clonotypes. TCRdb holds this immuneACCESS table with in-frame rearrangements only. Some clones are missing; in checked studies, unresolved V genes explain under half, and the rest has no known cause. That table gives V, J and clone size, and the DNA gave D and trimming. Counted in this sample were 400,000 to 500,000 clones; 76% of them appeared once. The leading ten clones occupy about an eighth of the sample.

The specimen was PBMCs. Here the chain combines TRBV6-5 and TRBJ1-2; the D gene is perhaps TRBD1, from 6 matching bases. The TCR sequence derives from a woman in her forties in good health. Some clones in this sample may be carry-over from other donors' samples. The nucleotides are TGTGCCAGCAGTGAACAGGGTATCTATGGCTACACCTTC. Translated, it reads CASSEQGIYGYTF.